These 31 T cell receptor beta chains were sequenced from one sample in a study of cytomegalovirus exposure and HLA in healthy donors. Both 60 Vbeta primers and 13 Jbeta primers went into the PCR. This table comes from immunoSEQ multiplex PCR, and its TCRdb copy is limited to in-frame clones, with some not included. Altogether 150,000 or so clones are present, approximately 80% being singletons, with the ten largest covering roughly 5.3%. The sequencing input was PBMCs. Receptor source: a woman aged 40 to 55 in good health and CMV-seropositive.

The chain couples TRBV6-1 to TRBJ2-7, with TRBD1 matching over 11 bases. Losses at the gene ends were 6 bases for V and 1 base for J; bases not matched to a gene: 2. The germline V gene encodes CDR1 MNHNS and CDR2 SASEGT. The CDR3 covers 14 residues. The DNA of the CDR3 is TGTGCCAGCAGGGACAGGGGGCCATCCTACGAGCAGTACTTC. Encoded protein: CASRDRGPSYEQYF.

This clone showed up just once. The chain employs TRBV30 and TRBJ2-1, with 7 bases matching TRBD2. After removal of 2 bases from V and 10 bases from J, the junction contained 11 bases not matched to a gene. Germline V gene lookup returns CDR1 GTSNPN and CDR2 SVGIG (reference sequence). The CDR3 is made up of 14 amino acids. CDR3 residues: CAWSPGTQAGEQFF. The CDR3 DNA reads as TGTGCCTGGAGTCCAGGCACCCAAGCGGGAGAGCAGTTCTTC. Looking up the rest from reference TRBV30 and TRBJ2-1 gives the full variable domain: SQTIHQWPATLVQPVGSPLSLECTVEGTSNPNLYWYRQAAGRGLQLLFYSVGIGQISSEVPQNLSASRPQDRQFILSSKKLLLSDSGFYLCAWSPGTQAGEQFFGPGTRLTVL.

The chain has TRBV7-8 and TRBJ2-3, with 11 positions matching TRBD1. V shed 5 bases and J 3 bases; nucleotides not matched to a gene: 4. The CDR3 covers 15 residues. In germline, CDR1 is SGHVS, CDR2 FQNEAQ. The CDR3 region is CASSPGQGVTDTQYF. The CDR3 nucleotides are TGTGCCAGCAGCCCGGGACAGGGGGTGACAGATACGCAGTATTTT.

This clone is a singleton in its sample. The chain uses TRBV6-5 and TRBJ2-3; D gene ambiguous. The CDR3 length is 15 residues. V was pared by 7 bases and J by 5 bases, with 19 bases between. Per the germline V gene, CDR1 is MNHEY and CDR2 is SVGAGI. The CDR3 sequence is CASKLGAGVKDTQYF. The CDR3 DNA reads TGTGCCAGCAAGTTAGGTGCTGGAGTGAAAGATACGCAGTATTTT.

The chain joins TRBV7-6 to TRBJ2-1; 8 bases line up with TRBD2. Germline V gene lookup returns CDR1 SGHVS and CDR2 FNYEAQ. V lost 1 base, J lost 4 bases, and 12 bases stayed unmatched. The CDR3 consists of 18 residues. The CDR3 spells CASSLEGREDVYYNEQFF. The CDR3 DNA reads as TGTGCCAGCAGCTTAGAAGGGCGGGAGGACGTCTATTACAATGAGCAGTTCTTC.

The chain employs TRBV30 and TRBJ2-3; 14 bases are shared with TRBD2. V was pared by 3 bases and J by 8 bases, with 13 bases of the junction left unmatched. Germline V gene sequence: CDR1 GTSNPN, CDR2 SVGIG (reference sequence). CDR3 length equals 17 residues. CDR3 protein: CAWSTGGLAGDRGTQYF. CDR3 DNA sequence: TGTGCCTGGAGCACAGGGGGACTAGCGGGAGACAGAGGTACGCAGTATTTT.

The rearrangement links TRBV7-2 to TRBJ1-5, with TRBD1 identical over 12 bases. Germline CDR1 and CDR2: SGHTA and FQGNSA. V was clipped by 1 base and J by 0 bases; unmatched bases: 4. The CDR3 is made up of 18 amino acids. CDR3 protein: CASSLGDRGRYSNQPQHF. In DNA form, the CDR3 reads TGTGCCAGCAGCTTAGGGGACAGGGGGCGTTATAGCAATCAGCCCCAGCATTTT.

This clone has just one count. Compared with germline, one end of the junction differs, possibly owing to a read error. V usage is TRBV30 and J usage is TRBJ2-1; TRBD2 aligns across 9 bases. The CDR3 is 15 amino acids. Germline lookup yields CDR1 GTSNPN and CDR2 SVGIG (reference sequence). The chain's CDR3 is CAWQLAGGSYNEQLF. DNA for the CDR3: TGTGCCTGGCAACTAGCGGGTGGCTCCTACAATGAGCAGCTCTTC.

This clone was seen a single time. The chain joins TRBV9 to TRBJ2-5, with a weak D call TRBD2 (6 bases). CDR1 is SGDLS, CDR2 YYNGEE, per germline. V dropped 4 bases and J dropped 5 bases, with 12 bases sitting between them. The CDR3 runs 13 residues. The CDR3 coding sequence is TGTGCCAGCAGCCCCCGTGGGAGGGAGACCCAGTACTTC. It translates to CASSPRGRETQYF.

This chain's CDR3 is CASRDRDRVVYEQYF. DNA for the CDR3: TGTGCCAGCAGAGACCGGGACAGGGTCGTCTACGAGCAGTACTTC. The chain links TRBV28 to TRBJ2-7, with TRBD1 matching 9 bases. Germline-derived CDR1 and CDR2 are MDHEN and SYDVKM. This CDR3 contains 15 residues. J lost 3 bases, V lost 6 bases, and 9 bases had no gene match. The variable domain in full, completed from reference TRBV28 and TRBJ2-7, reads DVKVTQSSRYLVKRTGEKVFLECVQDMDHENMFWYRQDPGLGLRLIYFSYDVKMKEKGDIPEGYSVSREKKERFSLILESASTNQTSMYLCASRDRDRVVYEQYFGPGTRLTVT.

The rearrangement links TRBV28 to TRBJ2-7, with a weak D call TRBD2 (8 bases). The V gene lost 6 bases and the J gene lost 0 bases, with 27 bases spanning the gap. Germline V CDR1 and CDR2: MDHEN, SYDVKM. The CDR3 has 19 amino acids. The CDR3 DNA is TGTGCCAGCAGACCGAGGGGGCTAGCGGGCCCCCTGAGCTCCTACGAGCAGTACTTC. Its translation is CASRPRGLAGPLSSYEQYF. The variable domain in full, with the rest retrieved from reference TRBV28 and TRBJ2-7, is DVKVTQSSRYLVKRTGEKVFLECVQDMDHENMFWYRQDPGLGLRLIYFSYDVKMKEKGDIPEGYSVSREKKERFSLILESASTNQTSMYLCASRPRGLAGPLSSYEQYFGPGTRLTVT.

This chain joins TRBV10-1 and TRBJ2-3; 7 bases align to TRBD2. The ends lost 8 bases at V and 1 base at J; junction bases unmatched: 9. Germline CDR1 WNHNN, CDR2 SYGVQD (reference sequence). The CDR3 is made up of 15 amino acids. CDR3 sequence: CASSPGLAGTDTQYF. Here the CDR3 DNA reads TGCGCCAGCTCGCCGGGGCTAGCGGGCACAGATACGCAGTATTTT.

J is TRBJ1-1 and V is TRBV4-1; TRBD1 is a possible D gene (6 bases). CDR3 size: 16 residues. Germline loops: CDR1 MGHRA, CDR2 YSYEKL. V was cut by 0 bases and J by 11 bases, with 22 bases left in between. The CDR3 protein is CASSQDPNRDTETAFF. The CDR3 DNA sequence: TGCGCCAGCAGCCAAGACCCAAACCGGGACACAGAAACGGCTTTCTTT.

The chain carries TRBV15 and TRBJ2-7; 8 nucleotides agree with TRBD2. Germline assignment: CDR1 LNHNV and CDR2 YYDKDF (reference sequence). This CDR3 comprises 15 residues. V was clipped by 3 bases and J by 0 bases; unmatched bases: 4. CDR3 loop: CATSSLSGNSYEQYF. Written as DNA, the CDR3 is TGTGCCACCAGCAGTCTTAGCGGGAACTCCTACGAGCAGTACTTC.

The count of this clone is one. The CDR3 protein is CASSLEQGAENTEAFF. Here the CDR3 DNA reads TGCGCCAGCAGCTTGGAACAGGGGGCTGAGAACACTGAAGCTTTCTTT. This sequence joins TRBV5-1 and TRBJ1-1, with 9 bases identical to TRBD1. Germline lookup yields CDR1 SGHRS and CDR2 YFSETQ. V was pared by 0 bases and J by 1 base, with 4 bases of the junction left unmatched. The CDR3 runs to 16 residues.

The chain is built from TRBV7-8 and TRBJ2-5; 8 bases are shared with TRBD1. The V and J ends lost 6 bases and 5 bases, in that order; junction bases with no gene match: 8. Germline V gene sequence: CDR1 SGHVS, CDR2 FQNEAQ. The length of the CDR3 is 14 residues. The CDR3 DNA follows: TGTGCCAGCAGACGACAGGGGTACGGGGAGACCCAGTACTTC. Translated: CASRRQGYGETQYF.

This chain uses TRBV6-1 with TRBJ1-5, with 12 bases that match TRBD1. With 6 bases clipped from V and 7 bases from J, the junction kept 7 bases outside the gene matches. Germline CDR1 reads MNHNS; CDR2 reads SASEGT. The CDR3 runs to 15 residues. The CDR3 DNA is TGTGCCAGCAGACGACCAGGGACAGGGGGCCAGCCCCAGCATTTT. Its protein is CASRRPGTGGQPQHF.

The rearrangement uses TRBV7-9 and TRBJ2-7; TRBD2 matches at 10 bases. After removal of 8 bases from V and 5 bases from J, the junction contained 0 bases not matched to a gene. The CDR3 runs to 11 residues. CDR1 is SEHNR, CDR2 FQNEAQ, per germline (reference sequence). The CDR3 DNA follows: TGTGCCAGCGGGACTAGCGACGAGCAGTACTTC. It yields the protein CASGTSDEQYF.

The chain links TRBV9 to TRBJ2-1; perhaps TRBD1 as D (5 bases). The V end lost 2 bases, the J end lost 10 bases, and 10 bases lay between the germline ends. CDR1 is SGDLS, CDR2 YYNGEE, per germline. This CDR3 spans 12 amino acids. Written as DNA, the CDR3 is TGTGCCAGCAGCGTGGCTAACAGGGAGCAGTTCTTC. The encoded protein is CASSVANREQFF.

The chain is built from TRBV2 and TRBJ1-1; D uncertain. The length of the CDR3 is 15 residues. Trimming left V 5 bases short and J 0 bases short, with 13 bases between. CDR1 is SNHLY and CDR2 is FYNNEI in the germline V gene. The CDR3 spells CASSRSPGMNTEAFF. CDR3 DNA sequence: TGTGCCAGCAGTAGAAGCCCGGGAATGAACACTGAAGCTTTCTTT. Variable domain in full (rest from reference TRBV2 and TRBJ1-1): EPEVTQTPSHQVTQMGQEVILRCVPISNHLYFYWYRQILGQKVEFLVSFYNNEISEKSEIFDDQFSVERPDGSNFTLKIRSTKLEDSAMYFCASSRSPGMNTEAFFGQGTRLTVV.

The rearrangement links TRBV7-2 to TRBJ2-3; D might be TRBD2 (6 bases). Germline V CDR1 and CDR2: SGHTA, FQGNSA. The CDR3 sequence is 15 residues long. V was pared by 2 bases and J by 2 bases, with 11 bases between. DNA for the CDR3: TGTGCCAGCAGCTTATCTGCGGGAAACACAGATACGCAGTATTTT. Translation: CASSLSAGNTDTQYF.

The chain links TRBV5-1 to TRBJ2-3; D unclear. This CDR3 is 13 amino acids long. V lost 3 bases and J 5 bases, leaving 10 bases between the germline ends. Germline lookup yields CDR1 SGHRS and CDR2 YFSETQ. The CDR3 here is CASSWKSGDTQYF. CDR3 DNA sequence: TGCGCCAGCAGCTGGAAGTCGGGAGATACGCAGTATTTT. The full variable domain, its missing parts supplied by reference TRBV5-1 and TRBJ2-3, is KAGVTQTPRYLIKTRGQQVTLSCSPISGHRSVSWYQQTPGQGLQFLFEYFSETQRNKGNFPGRFSGRQFSNSRSEMNVSTLELGDSALYLCASSWKSGDTQYFGPGTRLTVL.

The chain is built from TRBV7-3 and TRBJ2-5; D is unclear. Germline V gene lookup returns CDR1 SGHTA and CDR2 FQGTGA. Trimming shortened V by 6 bases and J by 2 bases, and 10 bases separated the two germline ends. This CDR3 has 13 amino acids. The CDR3 spells CASSFIDQETQYF. DNA of the CDR3: TGTGCCAGCAGTTTCATAGATCAAGAGACCCAGTACTTC. The whole variable domain, filled in from reference TRBV7-3 and TRBJ2-5, reads GAGVSQTPSNKVTEKGKYVELRCDPISGHTALYWYRQSLGQGPEFLIYFQGTGAADDSGLPNDRFFAVRPEGSVSTLKIQRTERGDSAVYLCASSFIDQETQYFGPGTRLLVL.

The chain employs TRBV13 and TRBJ1-1; D call uncertain. The CDR3 has 13 amino acids. Germline CDR1 reads PRHDT; CDR2 reads FYEKMQ (reference sequence). Trimming removed 1 base at V and 1 base at J, with 4 bases between. DNA of the CDR3: TGTGCCAGCAGCTTAGTGGCGAACACTGAAGCTTTCTTT. Its protein product is CASSLVANTEAFF.

A few counts support this clone. J is TRBJ2-7 and V is TRBV18; 9 bases map to TRBD1. The CDR3 loop spans 15 amino acids. Germline V lookup: CDR1 KGHSH, CDR2 LQKENI. V lost 2 bases and J lost 2; bases outside the gene matches: 4. CDR3 DNA: TGTGCCAGCTCACCAGGGACAGGGAGTCCCTACGAGCAGTACTTC. Amino acids: CASSPGTGSPYEQYF.

This chain joins TRBV28 and TRBJ2-1, with D hard to call. Germline V gives CDR1 MDHEN, CDR2 SYDVKM. V lost 7 bases and J 0 bases, leaving 13 bases between the germline ends. The CDR3 has 15 residues. CDR3 in amino acids: CASTPVAVSYNEQFF. The CDR3 DNA is TGTGCCAGCACCCCCGTTGCGGTCTCCTACAATGAGCAGTTCTTC.

This chain links TRBV9 with TRBJ2-2, with D possibly matching TRBD2 (5 bases). Trimming left V 3 bases short and J 7 bases short, with 13 bases between. There are 14 residues in the CDR3. Germline CDR1 reads SGDLS; CDR2 reads YYNGEE. CDR3 in amino acids: CASSALVSGGELFF. The CDR3 DNA is TGTGCCAGCAGCGCACTAGTGAGTGGCGGGGAGCTGTTTTTT.

This clone was recorded only once. The chain carries TRBV2 and TRBJ1-1; D is ambiguous. Germline V gene sequence: CDR1 SNHLY, CDR2 FYNNEI. The germline V and J ends were trimmed by 2 bases and 10 bases, with 23 bases remaining between them. This CDR3 has 16 residues. The CDR3 DNA reads as TGTGCCAGCAGTGAAAATGCTTTAGGAGCCCCCTCGGGAGCTTTCTTT. It specifies CASSENALGAPSGAFF.

DNA for the CDR3: TGCGCCAGCAGCTTGGAACTAGCGGAGTTTAATGAGCAGTTCTTC. Its protein product is CASSLELAEFNEQFF. V is TRBV5-1 and J is TRBJ2-1; 8 nucleotides agree with TRBD2. There are 15 residues in the CDR3. The V segment lost 0 bases and the J segment 7 bases; nucleotides outside the gene matches: 6. Germline V gene sequence: CDR1 SGHRS, CDR2 YFSETQ.

Only a few counts were recorded for this clone. The rearrangement joins TRBV10-2 to TRBJ2-7, with D possibly being TRBD2 (6 bases). The CDR3 consists of 16 residues. The germline CDR1 and CDR2 sequences are WSHSY and SAAADI. V lost 5 bases, J lost 2 bases, and 19 bases lay in between. CDR3 DNA: TGCGCCAGCAGTAGTGGTGGCGGGACCCCCCCCTACGAGCAGTACTTC. This sequence encodes CASSSGGGTPPYEQYF.

This clone came up once. The chain combines TRBV29-1 with TRBJ2-3; 9 nucleotides match TRBD2. V gave up 5 bases and J gave up 5 bases; unmatched junction bases: 14. Germline lookup yields CDR1 SQVTM and CDR2 ANQGSEA. This CDR3 spans 16 amino acids. This CDR3 is CSVKGLARETRDTQYF. DNA of the CDR3: TGCAGCGTTAAGGGACTAGCCCGGGAGACGAGAGATACGCAGTATTTT.